These 32 T cell receptor beta chains originate from one sample sequenced in a study of blood T cell repertoires in COVID-19 (dated by TCRdb to the early 2020s). Receptor libraries were prepared by the immunoSEQ multiplex PCR assay. In its TCRdb copy, this immuneACCESS table keeps in-frame sequences only and misses some clones. Where compared with another copy, unresolved V genes explain less than half of these, and the others have no known cause. The sample table lists approximately 240,000 clones, 79% of them with a count of one. Jointly, the top ten make up approximately 4% of the sample. The sequenced sample was peripheral blood. The receptors shown here come from a middle-aged woman with active or convalescent COVID-19.

The genes are TRBV7-6 and TRBJ2-3, with D possibly matching TRBD2 (6 bases). The CDR3 has 15 amino acids. CDR1 and CDR2 (germline): SGHVS, FNYEAQ. The V and J ends lost 2 bases and 1 base respectively, with 10 bases between them. Here the CDR3 DNA reads TGTGCCAGCAGCTTACTAGCGCTAGGCACAGATACGCAGTATTTT. It yields the protein CASSLLALGTDTQYF.

V and J are TRBV5-1 and TRBJ1-1; no definite D call. The V gene lost 7 bases and the J gene lost 2 bases, with 12 bases spanning the gap. In germline, CDR1 is SGHRS, CDR2 YFSETQ. The length of the CDR3 is 13 residues. CDR3 coding DNA: TGCGCCAGCGGAAGGGAGACTAACACTGAAGCTTTCTTT. Its protein product is CASGRETNTEAFF.

This clone is a singleton in its sample. The V and J genes are TRBV7-9 and TRBJ2-1; 7 nucleotides align to TRBD1. Germline V CDR1 and CDR2: SEHNR, FQNEAQ (reference sequence). The CDR3 covers 16 residues. Losses at the gene ends were 5 bases for V and 1 base for J; bases not matched to a gene: 8. CDR3: CASSHRQGQSYNEQFF. Here the CDR3 DNA reads TGTGCCAGCAGCCATAGACAGGGACAATCCTACAATGAGCAGTTCTTC.

The V call is TRBV7-8, the J call TRBJ1-5; TRBD1 is a possible D gene (6 bases). The germline V gene has CDR1 SGHVS and CDR2 FQNEAQ. There are 16 residues in the CDR3. Trimming pared 1 base from V and 5 bases from J, leaving 15 bases between. The CDR3, as DNA: TGTGCCAGCAGCTTAGTCACAGGGCGCTCCGATCAGCCCCAGCATTTT. Translation: CASSLVTGRSDQPQHF.

This chain uses TRBV19 with TRBJ1-6; D ambiguous. The germline gives CDR1 LNHDA, CDR2 SQIVND (reference sequence). There are 18 residues in the CDR3. V was shortened by 2 bases and J by 0 bases, with 14 bases between the two germline ends. The chain's CDR3 is CASSIREAPSSYNSPLHF. DNA for the CDR3: TGTGCCAGTAGTATAAGAGAGGCACCGAGCTCCTATAATTCACCCCTCCACTTT. Drawing the rest from reference TRBV19 and TRBJ1-6, the complete variable domain is DGGITQSPKYLFRKEGQNVTLSCEQNLNHDAMYWYRQDPGQGLRLIYYSQIVNDFQKGDIAEGYSVSREKKESFPLTVTSAQKNPTAFYLCASSIREAPSSYNSPLHFGNGTRLTVT.

This chain joins TRBV28 and TRBJ2-5; 11 nucleotides match TRBD1. The CDR3 runs 16 residues. Germline V lookup: CDR1 MDHEN, CDR2 SYDVKM. J lost 4 bases, V lost 4 bases, and 8 bases had no gene match. CDR3 DNA: TGTGCCAGCAGTTCTCCCTGGGACAGGGGGGTAGAGACCCAGTACTTC. Translated: CASSSPWDRGVETQYF.

The chain combines TRBV7-8 with TRBJ2-3; 7 nucleotides match TRBD2. Germline V gene sequence: CDR1 SGHVS, CDR2 FQNEAQ. J was trimmed by 3 bases and V by 1 base; bases with no gene match: 7. There are 16 residues in the CDR3. CDR3 in amino acids: CASSLEKRGGTDTQYF. The DNA for the CDR3 is TGTGCCAGCAGCTTAGAGAAGCGGGGAGGAACAGATACGCAGTATTTT. Based on the CDR3 plus reference TRBV7-8 and TRBJ2-3, the full variable domain is GAGVSQSPRYKVAKRGQDVALRCDPISGHVSLFWYQQALGQGPEFLTYFQNEAQLDKSGLPSDRFFAERPEGSVSTLKIQRTQQEDSAVYLCASSLEKRGGTDTQYFGPGTRLTVL.

The rearrangement uses TRBV20-1 and TRBJ2-3; 7 bases line up with TRBD2. Germline V gene sequence: CDR1 DFQATT, CDR2 SNEGSKA (reference sequence). There are 10 residues in the CDR3. CDR3 sequence: CAGGTDTQYF. CDR3 DNA: TGCGCGGGGGGCACAGATACGCAGTATTTT.

This chain links TRBV6-5 with TRBJ1-5; 8 bases match TRBD1. Per germline, CDR1 MNHEY and CDR2 SVGAGI. V lost 6 bases and J lost 2; bases outside the gene matches: 3. This CDR3 comprises 14 residues. CDR3 residues: CASRGTGGNQPQHF. The CDR3 bases are TGTGCCAGCAGGGGGACAGGAGGCAATCAGCCCCAGCATTTT.

For the CDR3, the DNA is TGTGCCTGGAACGAAGCCTATGGCTACACCTTC. Translation: CAWNEAYGYTF. The V gene is TRBV30, the J gene TRBJ1-2, with D uncertain. The CDR3 contains 11 residues. Germline V CDR1 and CDR2: GTSNPN, SVGIG (reference sequence). V was trimmed by 4 bases and J by 4 bases, leaving 7 bases between them.

This rearrangement joins TRBV28 to TRBJ1-6; TRBD1 matches at 7 bases. The CDR3 sequence is 14 residues long. The ends lost 0 bases at V and 8 bases at J; junction bases unmatched: 1. The germline CDR1 and CDR2 sequences are MDHEN and SYDVKM. CDR3 protein: CASSLWDRYSPLHF. For the CDR3, the DNA is TGTGCCAGCAGTTTATGGGACAGGTATTCACCCCTCCACTTT. The full variable domain, with the rest looked up from reference TRBV28 and TRBJ1-6, is DVKVTQSSRYLVKRTGEKVFLECVQDMDHENMFWYRQDPGLGLRLIYFSYDVKMKEKGDIPEGYSVSREKKERFSLILESASTNQTSMYLCASSLWDRYSPLHFGNGTRLTVT.

At least ten counts were recorded for this clone. The J gene is TRBJ2-3, the V gene TRBV7-2, with 10 bases that match TRBD2. The CDR3 is made up of 17 amino acids. V was clipped by 2 bases and J by 6 bases; unmatched bases: 11. Per germline, CDR1 SGHTA and CDR2 FQGNSA. For the CDR3, the DNA is TGTGCCAGCAGCTTAAATTCCCCCGGGACTAGCGCCGATACGCAGTATTTT. Its protein is CASSLNSPGTSADTQYF.

This chain links TRBV6-1 with TRBJ1-4; TRBD1 is a possible D gene (5 bases). Germline-derived CDR1 and CDR2 are MNHNS and SASEGT. The CDR3 totals 14 residues. The V end was cut by 5 bases, the J end by 7 bases, with 14 bases between. The CDR3 spells CASSLIRDSEKLFF. The CDR3 DNA reads as TGTGCCAGCAGTTTGATCCGGGACTCTGAAAAACTGTTTTTT.

The rearrangement joins TRBV6-1 to TRBJ1-5; TRBD1 might be the D (5 bases). CDR1 is MNHNS, CDR2 SASEGT, per germline. This CDR3 has 11 amino acids. Trimming cost V 3 bases and J 9 bases, with 6 bases left between them. CDR3 sequence (DNA): TGTGCCAGCAGTGACGACAGGCCCCAGCATTTT. This gives the protein CASSDDRPQHF.

V gene TRBV5-4 combines with J gene TRBJ2-1; weak D call: TRBD2 (5 bases). The CDR3 runs 12 residues. V lost 4 bases and J 3 bases, leaving 5 bases between the germline ends. Germline V CDR1 and CDR2: SGHNT, YYREEE (reference sequence). CDR3 nucleotides: TGTGCCAGCAGCCGGGACTACAATGAGCAGTTCTTC. It encodes CASSRDYNEQFF.

CDR3: CASSELGQGRSPLHF. DNA of the CDR3: TGTGCCAGCAGTGAATTGGGCCAGGGTCGATCACCCCTCCACTTT. The genes are TRBV25-1 and TRBJ1-6; a weak D match, TRBD1 (5 bases). Germline V gene sequence: CDR1 MGHDK, CDR2 SYGVNS. The V gene lost 1 base and the J gene lost 10 bases, with 14 bases spanning the gap. The CDR3 covers 15 residues.

In this sample, this clone turned up once. The chain joins TRBV5-1 to TRBJ1-1, with D possibly TRBD1 on 6 matching bases. V was trimmed by 4 bases and J by 0 bases, leaving 10 bases between them. Germline V gene data show CDR1 as SGHRS and CDR2 as YFSETQ. This CDR3 spans 14 amino acids. The CDR3 sequence is CASSPGHLNTEAFF. DNA of the CDR3: TGCGCCAGCAGCCCGGGACATCTGAACACTGAAGCTTTCTTT.

The chain has TRBV5-1 and TRBJ1-1, with D uncertain. Germline lookup yields CDR1 SGHRS and CDR2 YFSETQ. The length of the CDR3 is 14 residues. Deletions cut 0 bases from V and 7 bases from J, with 13 bases between. DNA for the CDR3: TGCGCCAGCAGCTTGGATTCCGGGAGCCGTGAAGCTTTCTTT. Its protein is CASSLDSGSREAFF.

The chain carries TRBV5-1 and TRBJ2-5; 8 bases align to TRBD2. Trimming at V came to 4 bases and at J to 5 bases, leaving 7 bases not matched to a gene. Germline lookup yields CDR1 SGHRS and CDR2 YFSETQ. The CDR3 has 14 amino acids. CDR3 nucleotide sequence: TGCGCCAGCAGCGCCGCACGGGAGGGGGAGACCCAGTACTTC. It translates to CASSAAREGETQYF.

The chain joins TRBV28 to TRBJ1-5; D uncertain. CDR3 length equals 12 residues. V was trimmed by 5 bases and J by 8 bases, leaving 10 bases between them. Germline CDR1 is MDHEN and CDR2 is SYDVKM. The chain's CDR3 is CASSQQQEPQHF. In DNA form, the CDR3 reads TGTGCCAGCAGTCAACAGCAGGAGCCCCAGCATTTT.

The V gene is TRBV11-2, the J gene TRBJ2-7; D remains ambiguous. The CDR3 has 12 residues. V was cut by 1 base and J by 3 bases, with 4 bases left in between. The germline V gene has CDR1 SGHAT and CDR2 FQNNGV. CDR3 loop: CASSLANYEQYF. The CDR3 nucleotides are TGTGCCAGCAGCTTAGCAAACTACGAGCAGTACTTC.

The chain employs TRBV29-1 and TRBJ2-1; 9 bases map to TRBD2. The CDR3 contains 13 residues. Germline values: CDR1 SQVTM, CDR2 ANQGSEA. V lost 3 bases, J lost 7 bases, and 4 bases stayed unmatched. The CDR3 reads CSVDGGGVNEQFF. Written as DNA, the CDR3 is TGCAGCGTTGACGGCGGGGGGGTAAATGAGCAGTTCTTC.

Details on this clone: An end of the junction does not agree with germline; a read error may underlie this. The rearrangement links TRBV11-3 to TRBJ1-6; D uncertain. The CDR3 is made up of 13 amino acids. CDR1 is SGHNT, CDR2 YENEEA, per germline. CDR3 nucleotides: TGTGCCAGCAGCGTAGACGGGAATTCACCCCTCCACTTT. This encodes CASSVDGNSPLHF.

The rearrangement links TRBV11-3 to TRBJ2-1, with 13 bases lining up with TRBD2. V shed 4 bases and J 4 bases; nucleotides not matched to a gene: 7. The CDR3 covers 17 residues. Germline V CDR1 and CDR2: SGHNT, YENEEA. CDR3 DNA: TGTGCCAGCAGCTCCCGGCCGGGACTAGCGGGGTACAATGAGCAGTTCTTC. It yields the protein CASSSRPGLAGYNEQFF.

This clone was recorded a few times. The gene calls are TRBV21-1 and TRBJ2-7; TRBD2, as called in the table, went unchecked against the DNA. TRBV21-1 is labeled a pseudogene. The CDR3 extends over 17 amino acids. The DNA for the CDR3 is TGTGCCAGCAGCAAAGCGCTTTTGGGGCGGGGGACCTACGAGCAGTACGTC. Amino acids: CASSKALLGRGTYEQYV.

The chain links TRBV11-2 to TRBJ1-1; D perhaps matches TRBD1 (5 bases). The germline V gene encodes CDR1 SGHAT and CDR2 FQNNGV. Trimming left V 2 bases short and J 4 bases short, with 11 bases between. The CDR3 sequence is 14 residues long. CDR3 nucleotides: TGTGCCAGCAGCTTAACTACCCAGGGCACTGAAGCTTTCTTT. It translates to CASSLTTQGTEAFF.

V and J are TRBV18 and TRBJ1-1; TRBD1 might be the D (6 bases). Trimming cost V 1 base and J 4 bases, with 16 bases left between them. Germline-derived CDR1 and CDR2 are KGHSH and LQKENI. The CDR3 runs 16 residues. CDR3 in DNA: TGTGCCAGCTCACCACGCCAGGGGCGCACGATCACTGAAGCTTTCTTT. Amino acid sequence: CASSPRQGRTITEAFF.

The chain links TRBV2 to TRBJ1-2; D is unresolved. This CDR3 region has 13 residues. The germline V gene encodes CDR1 SNHLY and CDR2 FYNNEI. Trimming left V 7 bases short and J 0 bases short, with 9 bases between. CDR3 residues: CASKAGSNYGYTF. For the CDR3, the DNA is TGTGCCAGCAAAGCCGGGTCTAACTATGGCTACACCTTC.

The rearrangement joins TRBV2 to TRBJ1-2; 7 bases match TRBD1. The CDR3 is 14 amino acids. Germline loops: CDR1 SNHLY, CDR2 FYNNEI. With 7 bases clipped from V and 4 bases from J, the junction kept 9 bases outside the gene matches. CDR3 in amino acids: CASIRDRRTYGYTF. The CDR3 DNA follows: TGTGCCAGCATCCGGGACAGAAGGACCTATGGCTACACCTTC.

The chain links TRBV28 to TRBJ1-4; no clear D gene. Germline CDR1 is MDHEN and CDR2 is SYDVKM. Trimming cost V 7 bases and J 7 bases, with 19 bases left between them. The CDR3 totals 15 residues. In DNA form, the CDR3 reads TGTGCCAGCACCAAAGGACGGGTCGAGGGTGAAAAACTGTTTTTT. Translated, it gives CASTKGRVEGEKLFF.

The chain has TRBV7-2 and TRBJ1-5; 7 nucleotides align to TRBD1. Germline values: CDR1 SGHTA, CDR2 FQGNSA. The J segment lost 4 bases and the V segment lost 5 bases, leaving 8 bases of the junction unmatched. The CDR3 totals 15 residues. The CDR3 region is CASSTRTGQNQPQHF. In DNA form, the CDR3 reads TGTGCCAGCAGCACCCGGACAGGACAGAATCAGCCCCAGCATTTT.

V and J are TRBV5-1 and TRBJ2-5; a possible D gene is TRBD1 (6 bases). The CDR3 spans 15 residues. Looked up from germline, CDR1 is SGHRS and CDR2 is YFSETQ. V was clipped by 3 bases and J by 5 bases, with 17 bases between them. The CDR3 reads CASSSQSGGGETQYF. CDR3 nucleotides: TGCGCCAGCAGCTCCCAGTCGGGTGGGGGCGAGACCCAGTACTTC.